The 2 T cell receptor beta chains presented below share a single source sample, sequenced in a study of blood T cells in healthy people across ages. A sample-barcoded 5' primer and a J-beta primer mix were used in a second PCR of roughly 6 to 12 cycles. TCRdb ran MiXCR on the 5' RACE reads and lists one entry per CDR3 protein. In the table there are over 950,000 distinct CDR3 sequences, roughly 51% of which are singletons. Specimen: blood. The source is a woman aged 55-70 years in good health.

In this sample, this clonotype turned up a few times. The V and J genes are TRBV5-6 and TRBJ1-2; unclear D gene. Germline CDR1 and CDR2: SGHDT and YYEEEE. The length of the CDR3 is 16 residues. Between the trimmed V and J ends, which lost 1 base and 0 bases, there was a span of 13 bases. The CDR3 loop is CASSLLGSQANYGYTF. The CDR3, as DNA: TGTGCCAGCAGCTTGCTTGGCAGCCAAGCTAACTATGGCTACACCTTC.

This sequence joins TRBV2 and TRBJ2-3; 13 bases map to TRBD2. This CDR3 has 18 residues. Germline V gene sequence: CDR1 SNHLY, CDR2 FYNNEI. V shed 6 bases and J 2 bases; nucleotides not matched to a gene: 11. CDR3 coding DNA: TGTGCCAGCAGGGGACTAGCGGGAAGCGGTCCCTCCACAGATACGCAGTATTTT. Translating it yields CASRGLAGSGPSTDTQYF.